This TCR beta chain was identified in a study of a mutant IDH1 vaccine in newly diagnosed glioma. Study-level findings and limits: There seemed to be no relation between pseudoprogression and changes in top peripheral T cell clonotypes.

Described time point: week 5, during vaccination. One vaccine dose held 300 ug of mutant IDH1 20-mer peptide and came with topical imiquimod. Of note for this clone: What it binds is not known.

Measured with immunoSEQ multiplex PCR; TCRdb has only the in-frame clones, and not every one. The sample consists of fewer than 100,000 clones, roughly 90% of them appearing once. The sequence came from a woman aged 45-65 years with glioma. Source: PBMCs, taken from a glioma patient whose treatment included an IDH1 peptide vaccine.

CDR3 sequence: CAISAGGQGGDEQFF. The DNA of the CDR3 is TGTGCCATCAGTGCCGGTGGGCAGGGCGGCGATGAGCAGTTCTTC. The chain has TRBV10-3 and TRBJ2-1; TRBD1 might be the D (5 bases). The CDR3 runs to 15 residues. Trimming took off 4 bases at V and 8 bases at J, with 18 bases between the two ends. The germline CDR1 and CDR2 sequences are ENHRY and SYGVKD.